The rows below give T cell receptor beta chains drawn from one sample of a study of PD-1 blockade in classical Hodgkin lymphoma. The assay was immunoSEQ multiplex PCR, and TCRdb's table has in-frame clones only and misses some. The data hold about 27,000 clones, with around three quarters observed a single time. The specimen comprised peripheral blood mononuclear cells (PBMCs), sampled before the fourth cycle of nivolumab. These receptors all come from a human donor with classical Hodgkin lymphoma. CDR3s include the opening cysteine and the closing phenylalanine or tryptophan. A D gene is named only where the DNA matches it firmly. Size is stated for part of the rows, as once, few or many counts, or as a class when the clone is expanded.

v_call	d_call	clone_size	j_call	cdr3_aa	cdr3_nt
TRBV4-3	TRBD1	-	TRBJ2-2	CASSPLGQTQLFF	TGCGCCAGCAGCCCCCTGGGACAGACACAGCTGTTTTTT
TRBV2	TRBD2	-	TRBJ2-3	CASPGTRKEMWTDTQYF	TGTGCCAGCCCCGGGACTAGGAAGGAGATGTGGACAGATACGCAGTATTTT
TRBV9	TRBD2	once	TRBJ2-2	CASSVGSSGGFGELFF	TGTGCCAGCAGCGTAGGGAGTAGCGGGGGTTTCGGGGAGCTGTTTTTT
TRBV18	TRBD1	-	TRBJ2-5	CASSRGQGETQYF	TGTGCCAGCTCACGCGGACAGGGAGAGACCCAGTACTTC
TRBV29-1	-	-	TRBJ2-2	CSGQNTGELFF	TGCAGCGGACAGAACACCGGGGAGCTGTTTTTT
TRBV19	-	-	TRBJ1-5	CASSLMAAGVRQPQHF	TGTGCCAGTAGTCTCATGGCGGCCGGGGTACGGCAGCCCCAGCATTTT
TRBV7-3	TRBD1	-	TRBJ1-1	CASSLTGGAGAMNTEAFF	TGTGCCAGCAGCTTAACAGGGGGCGCTGGGGCCATGAACACTGAAGCTTTCTTT
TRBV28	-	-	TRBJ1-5	CASSSPGALSPQHF	TGTGCCAGCAGTTCTCCCGGGGCCCTATCACCCCAGCATTTT
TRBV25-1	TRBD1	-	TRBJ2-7	CASRTGGSYEQYF	TGTGCCAGCAGAACAGGGGGCTCGTACGAGCAGTACTTC
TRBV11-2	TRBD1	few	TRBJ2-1	CASSFLGGQGKDEQFF	TGTGCCAGCAGCTTCTTAGGGGGACAGGGGAAGGATGAGCAGTTCTTC
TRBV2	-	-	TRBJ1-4	CASSDGQGRNEKLFF	TGTGCCAGCAGTGATGGGCAGGGACGTAATGAAAAACTGTTTTTT
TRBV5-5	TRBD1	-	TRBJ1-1	CASRTNRGVNTEAFF	TGTGCCAGCAGAACAAACAGGGGGGTGAACACTGAAGCTTTCTTT
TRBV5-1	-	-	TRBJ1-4	CASSAGTNEKLFF	TGCGCCAGCAGCGCCGGGACTAATGAAAAACTGTTTTTT
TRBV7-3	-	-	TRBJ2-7	CASSSPGSCEQYF	TGTGCCAGCAGCTCTCCAGGGAGCTGCGAGCAGTACTTC
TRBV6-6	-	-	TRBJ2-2	CASSLVGELFF	TGTGCCAGCAGTTTGGTCGGGGAGCTGTTTTTT
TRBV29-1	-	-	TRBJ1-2	CSAPYLGDNYGYTF	TGCAGCGCCCCGTATTTAGGGGATAACTATGGCTACACCTTC
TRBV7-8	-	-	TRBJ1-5	CASSLTMDSNQPQHF	TGTGCCAGCAGCTTAACTATGGATAGCAATCAGCCCCAGCATTTT
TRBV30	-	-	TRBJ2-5	CAWSSNTYQETQYF	TGTGCCTGGAGCTCGAACACTTATCAAGAGACCCAGTACTTC
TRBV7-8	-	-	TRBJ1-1	CASSLLGGHTEAFF	TGTGCCAGCAGCTTACTGGGAGGGCACACTGAAGCTTTCTTT
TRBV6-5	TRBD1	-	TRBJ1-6	CASSYTRQGNSPLHF	TGTGCCAGCAGTTACACTAGACAGGGGAATTCACCCCTCCACTTT
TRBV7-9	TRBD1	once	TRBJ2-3	CASSSRDRGLLAVTDTQYF	TGTGCCAGCAGCTCTAGGGACAGGGGGCTACTAGCGGTCACAGATACGCAGTATTTT
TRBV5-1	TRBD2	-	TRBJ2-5	CASSLALAGETQYF	TGCGCCAGCAGCTTGGCCTTAGCGGGAGAGACCCAGTACTTC
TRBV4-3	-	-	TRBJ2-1	CASSQDETSPFAEQFF	TGCGCCAGCAGCCAAGATGAGACTAGTCCTTTTGCTGAGCAGTTCTTC
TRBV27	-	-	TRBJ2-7	CASSFPGAVGEQYF	TGTGCCAGCAGTTTCCCCGGGGCCGTGGGCGAGCAGTACTTC
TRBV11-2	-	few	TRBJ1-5	CASSLQGVSQPQHF	TGTGCCAGCAGCTTACAAGGAGTGTCTCAGCCCCAGCATTTT
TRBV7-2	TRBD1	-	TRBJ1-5	CASNSGQGIQPQHF	TGTGCCAGCAACTCGGGACAGGGGATTCAGCCCCAGCATTTT
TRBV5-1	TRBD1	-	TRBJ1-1	CASSLTVTGGSTEAFF	TGCGCCAGCAGCTTAACGGTGACAGGGGGAAGCACTGAAGCTTTCTTT
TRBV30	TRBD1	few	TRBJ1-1	CAWSVRRGQKAFF	TGTGCCTGGAGTGTACGAAGGGGACAGAAAGCTTTCTTT
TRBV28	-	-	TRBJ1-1	CASSLGNTEAFF	TGTGCCAGCAGCTTAGGGAACACTGAAGCTTTCTTT
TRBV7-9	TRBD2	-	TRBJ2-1	CASSLTPMLAGDVYNEQFF	TGTGCCAGCAGCTTAACCCCCATGCTAGCGGGCGACGTATACAATGAGCAGTTCTTC
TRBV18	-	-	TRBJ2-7	CASSPQDYEQYF	TGTGCCAGCTCACCACAGGATTACGAGCAGTACTTC
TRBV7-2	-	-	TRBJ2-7	CASSLDRQGLSYEQYF	TGTGCCAGCAGCTTAGATAGGCAGGGACTTTCTTACGAGCAGTACTTC
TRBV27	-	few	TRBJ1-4	CASSPGPPNEKLFF	TGTGCCAGCAGTCCGGGACCTCCTAACGAAAAACTGTTTTTT
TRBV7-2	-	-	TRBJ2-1	CASSFRSSSYNEQFF	TGTGCCAGCAGCTTTCGTTCGAGCTCCTACAATGAGCAGTTCTTC
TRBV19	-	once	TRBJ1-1	CASSPGTVGTEAFF	TGTGCCAGTAGTCCCGGGACGGTAGGGACTGAAGCTTTCTTT
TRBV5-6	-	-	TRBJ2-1	CASSSDLYNEQFF	TGTGCCAGCAGTTCGGACCTATACAATGAGCAGTTCTTC
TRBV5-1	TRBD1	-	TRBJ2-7	CASSSKSRGQSYEQYF	TGCGCCAGCAGCTCAAAATCAAGGGGGCAATCCTACGAGCAGTACTTC
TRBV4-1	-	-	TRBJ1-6	CASTQGRGSYNSPLHF	TGCGCCAGCACCCAAGGCAGGGGTTCCTATAATTCACCCCTCCACTTT
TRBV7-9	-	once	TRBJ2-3	CASSPGAGTTDTQYF	TGTGCCAGCAGCCCGGGGGCAGGGACCACAGATACGCAGTATTTT
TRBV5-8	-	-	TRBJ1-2	CASSLQGPANYGYTF	TGTGCCAGCAGCTTACAGGGCCCGGCGAACTATGGCTACACCTTC
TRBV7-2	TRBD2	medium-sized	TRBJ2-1	CASRDPSGRNNEQFF	TGTGCCAGCAGAGATCCCTCCGGGAGGAACAATGAGCAGTTCTTC
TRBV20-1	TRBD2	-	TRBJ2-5	CSATSGETQYF	TGCAGTGCTACTAGCGGGGAGACCCAGTACTTC
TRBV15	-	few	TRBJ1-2	CATSRDPMGYGYTF	TGTGCCACCAGCAGGGATCCCATGGGCTATGGCTACACCTTC
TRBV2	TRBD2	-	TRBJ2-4	CASIRSSGRPQVGIQYF	TGTGCCAGCATTCGGAGTAGCGGGAGACCCCAGGTCGGGATTCAGTACTTC
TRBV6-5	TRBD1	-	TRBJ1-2	CASAGQGCTF	TGTGCCAGCGCGGGACAGGGGTGCACCTTC
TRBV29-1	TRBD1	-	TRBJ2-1	CSVEEDRGNSYNEQFF	TGCAGCGTTGAGGAGGACAGGGGGAACTCCTACAATGAGCAGTTCTTC
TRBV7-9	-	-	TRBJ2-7	CASSFPGANEQYF	TGTGCCAGCAGCTTCCCGGGGGCTAACGAGCAGTACTTC
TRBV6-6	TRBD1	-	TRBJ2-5	CASSYTGQQQETQYF	TGTGCCAGCAGTTATACGGGACAGCAGCAAGAGACCCAGTACTTC
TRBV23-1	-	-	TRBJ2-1	CASSQYRDPSYNEQFF	TGCGCCAGCAGTCAGTACAGGGACCCCTCCTACAATGAGCAGTTCTTC